This TCR beta chain emerged from a study of CD4 T cells in relation to SARS-CoV-2 and coronaviruses (dated by TCRdb to the early 2020s). Background on the whole study: In the ViraFEST assay, PBMCs were cultured with antigen for 9 to 11 days, after which TCR beta CDR3s were sequenced to identify antigen-specific clonal expansions. An HIV-1 Nef peptide pool or a culture without peptide was used as the negative reference condition. Using patient-derived lymphoblastoid cell lines, the shared crossreactive spike epitopes were mapped to their HLA restriction. At the level of individual TCR clonotypes, the study evaluated whether memory CD4+ T cells crossreact between the spike proteins of SARS-CoV-2 and those of common cold coronaviruses. The Adaptive Biotechnologies TCR-sequencing kit was used for samples from three pre-COVID donors and for the naive versus memory experiments, whereas the other data were Illumina-based. A different TCR-beta assay, based on Illumina, was used to sequence expansion assays from other donors in the study.

Details on this clone: This clone's antigen is unknown. No per-base quality is available; no much larger clone lies one base away.

CDR1 and CDR2 (LNHDA, SQIVND) derive from the germline V gene (reference sequence). The CDR3 contains 14 residues, cysteine and phenylalanine counted. The retained sequence is limited to the CDR3, 42 bases, with the frame set at the first base. V gives up 5 bases and J gives up 1 base, and the segment between their germline ends measures 12 bases. What the work shows at the level of the full study, not this receptor alone: Crossreactivity analysis centred on spike protein, so crossreactivity against other viral proteins was not assessed. Pre-pandemic and post-infection samples were not both contributed by any donor, so tracing of the source of pre-existing responses was limited. The study was limited by small numbers of patients and tested TCRs. In roughly 65% of donors, memory CD4+ clonotypes turned up that crossrecognized SARS-CoV-2 and at least one common cold coronavirus spike. Compared with monoreactive clones, crossreactive clones had significantly weaker SARS-CoV-2-driven expansion, a result consistent with antigenic imprinting.

CD4+ T cells from unexposed donors were collected before the COVID-19 pandemic (2011-2018). After less than eleven days of culture, CD4+ T cells were isolated with the EasySep CD4+ T cell isolation kit. Unexposed donor CD4+ T cells were tested for reactivity to SARS-CoV-2 S and N and four common cold coronavirus spike pools, as cell number allowed. Each well received about 2 million PBMCs, cultured in IMDM supplemented with roughly 4.9% human AB serum and about 9.2 IU/ml IL-2. Half of the culture medium was replaced with fresh IL-2-containing medium on days 3 and 7. Each peptide culture condition was generally run in triplicate replicate wells. Leukapheresis product for the unexposed donors was purchased commercially. Ficoll-Paque PLUS gradient centrifugation was used to isolate PBMCs from leukapheresis product or whole blood. PBMCs were either cryopreserved at -140 degrees C or used fresh in the expansion assay. The QIAamp Micro DNA Kit was used to extract genomic DNA from the CD4+ T cells.

The protocol used for the library was the immunoSEQ multiplex PCR assay. The published analysis was carried out like this. During preprocessing, nonproductive sequences were removed, along with CDR3s that did not begin with C, did not end with F or W, or were shorter than 7 amino acids. The MANAFEST web app identified antigen-specific clonotypes based on expansion compared with the reference and other culture wells. A clone counted as positive if significantly expanded in 2 of 3 replicate wells versus the reference culture at FDR below 0.05. Positive clones also required significant expansion versus all other tandem wells and an odds ratio above 5. CDR3 homology was measured as pairwise Levenshtein distance, computed with the stringdist R package after trimming three terminal residues from each end. TCRdb obtained this table from immuneACCESS and retained in-frame rearrangements with V and J assigned. These tables miss some clones; where compared with another copy, unresolved V genes account for less than half of the shortfall, and the remainder is unexplained. V, J and clone size were drawn from that table, and D and trimming were deduced from the DNA. In all, the sample holds approximately 24,000 clones, and about 75% of those were seen once. Roughly an eighth of the sample comes from the top ten.

The sequence derives from a human donor in good health. Sequences were obtained from CD4+ T cells from PBMCs, cultured in vitro. The chain joins TRBV19 to TRBJ2-7, with the D gene not confidently named. The CDR3 in this case is CASSSPGVSYEQYF. Here is the DNA: TGTGCCAGTAGTTCCCCTGGGGTGTCCTACGAGCAGTACTTC.